This TCR beta chain was recorded in a study of T cell responses to AZD1222 COVID-19 vaccine. Sequencing used immunoSEQ multiplex PCR; TCRdb keeps in-frame clones, though not all of them. The table records fewer than 200,000 clones, around nine tenths of them present only once. Germline V CDR1 and CDR2: MDHEN, SYDVKM. This CDR3 spans 10 amino acids. V dropped 5 bases and J dropped 11 bases, with 9 bases sitting between them. Whole-study findings and limits: There were vaccine-associated CD4 TCRs across spike, dominant at 160-218 and 743-854.

In the case of this clone: Its antigen remains unknown.

This receptor was identified in an adult in good health. J is TRBJ1-1 and V is TRBV28; the D is unclear. The sample was peripheral blood, taken on day 0 of AZD1222 vaccination. CDR3 region: CASSRGIAFF. The CDR3, as DNA: TGTGCCAGCAGTCGGGGTATCGCTTTCTTT.